The 30 T cell receptor beta chains reported below all come from one sample, sequenced in a study of shared clonotypes between healthy human individuals (TCRdb year 2020). Libraries came from the immunoSEQ multiplex PCR assay. TCRdb retrieved this table from immuneACCESS and kept in-frame rearrangements only. Not all clones are present; in checked studies, unresolved V genes account for under half, and no reason is known for the remainder. The sample profile shows millions of clones; just over 90% of them were found once. Around 0.14% of the sample belongs to the ten largest clones. Sequencing used naive CD4+ T cells sorted from blood. Read against the paper, the sample's cell subset or site label means: CD45RA+ positively selected. The receptors were sampled from a man younger than 35 in good health.

The chain employs TRBV27 and TRBJ2-3; 10 nucleotides line up with TRBD2. J lost 2 bases, V lost 5 bases, and 7 bases had no gene match. This CDR3 is built from 16 residues. Per germline, CDR1 MNHEY and CDR2 SMNVEV (reference sequence). The CDR3 bases are TGTGCCAGCAGTGATCGGACTAGCGGCCTCACAGATACGCAGTATTTT. Protein sequence: CASSDRTSGLTDTQYF.

The rearrangement links TRBV9 to TRBJ1-2, with 10 nucleotides matching TRBD1. Germline V lookup: CDR1 SGDLS, CDR2 YYNGEE. The length of the CDR3 is 16 residues. The J segment lost 4 bases and the V segment lost 0 bases, leaving 6 bases of the junction unmatched. The CDR3, as DNA: TGTGCCAGCAGCGTAGCGGGACAGGGGATTCCCTATGGCTACACCTTC. It yields the protein CASSVAGQGIPYGYTF.

CDR3 amino acids: CASSLVGANTGELFF. CDR3 DNA: TGTGCCAGCAGTCTCGTAGGGGCAAACACCGGGGAGCTGTTTTTT. V usage is TRBV2 and J usage is TRBJ2-2; the D gene is possibly TRBD1 (5 bases). Trimming left V 5 bases short and J 2 bases short, with 12 bases between. Germline V gene lookup returns CDR1 SNHLY and CDR2 FYNNEI. This CDR3 contains 15 residues. Full variable domain (rest looked up from reference TRBV2 and TRBJ2-2): EPEVTQTPSHQVTQMGQEVILRCVPISNHLYFYWYRQILGQKVEFLVSFYNNEISEKSEIFDDQFSVERPDGSNFTLKIRSTKLEDSAMYFCASSLVGANTGELFFGEGSRLTVL.

The genes are TRBV18 and TRBJ2-7; 9 bases align to TRBD1. The CDR3 covers 13 residues. J gave up 5 bases and V 6 bases, and 5 bases lay outside the gene matches. Germline CDR1 reads KGHSH; CDR2 reads LQKENI. The CDR3 bases are TGTGCCAGCTCCCAAGACAGGGGGGACGAGCAGTACTTC. This codes for CASSQDRGDEQYF.

The rearrangement uses TRBV7-6 and TRBJ2-3; D may match TRBD1 or TRBD2 (6 bases each). This CDR3 is 14 amino acids long. The V end lost 1 base, the J end lost 3 bases, and 8 bases lay between the germline ends. Germline V gene sequence: CDR1 SGHVS, CDR2 FNYEAQ. The CDR3 DNA follows: TGTGCCAGCAGCTTAGGGGGGGCTACAGATACGCAGTATTTT. Translated: CASSLGGATDTQYF.

The chain has TRBV28 and TRBJ1-5; 7 bases map to TRBD1. Per the germline V gene, CDR1 is MDHEN and CDR2 is SYDVKM. The CDR3 loop spans 15 amino acids. V was clipped by 5 bases and J by 7 bases; unmatched bases: 11. The CDR3 sequence is CASSRTGVGGQPQHF. The CDR3 DNA follows: TGTGCCAGCAGTCGTACAGGGGTCGGTGGGCAGCCCCAGCATTTT.

Points on this clone: This CDR3 is also generated by other DNA sequences in the sample. The chain uses TRBV18 and TRBJ2-7, with TRBD1 matching over 7 bases. Trimming removed 6 bases from V and 1 base from J; junction bases left unmatched: 6. Per the germline V gene, CDR1 is KGHSH and CDR2 is LQKENI. CDR3 size: 14 residues. The CDR3 bases are TGTGCCAGCTCGGAAGACAGGGCATCCTACGAGCAGTACTTC. Protein product: CASSEDRASYEQYF. Full variable domain (remainder filled in from reference TRBV18 and TRBJ2-7): NAGVMQNPRHLVRRRGQEARLRCSPMKGHSHVYWYRQLPEEGLKFMVYLQKENIIDESGMPKERFSAEFPKEGPSILRIQQVVRGDSAAYFCASSEDRASYEQYFGPGTRLTVT.

This chain links TRBV25-1 with TRBJ2-7; D is ambiguous. Trimming took 3 bases from V and 7 from J, leaving 7 bases between them. This CDR3 spans 11 amino acids. Germline V gene data show CDR1 as MGHDK and CDR2 as SYGVNS. The CDR3 DNA reads as TGTGCCAGCAGTGATAGGGTTGAGCAGTACTTC. Translation gives CASSDRVEQYF.

The chain couples TRBV19 to TRBJ2-6, with TRBD1 identical over 10 bases. V trimming: 7 bases; J trimming: 0 bases; junction bases outside the gene matches: 6. The germline V gene encodes CDR1 LNHDA and CDR2 SQIVND (reference sequence). The CDR3 covers 17 residues. The CDR3 nucleotides read TGTGCCAGTATACGGACAGGGGGAAACTCTGGGGCCAACGTCCTGACTTTC. This sequence encodes CASIRTGGNSGANVLTF.

This clone showed up just once. J is TRBJ1-4 and V is TRBV25-1; D gene uncertain. Trimming pared 7 bases from V and 1 base from J, leaving 4 bases between. The germline V gene has CDR1 MGHDK and CDR2 SYGVNS. The CDR3 loop spans 12 amino acids. The CDR3 here is CASTGTNEKLFF. In DNA, the CDR3 is TGTGCCAGCACCGGAACTAATGAAAAACTGTTTTTT.

This clone occurred once. Compared with germline, one end of the junction differs, possibly owing to a read error. The chain carries TRBV7-7 and TRBJ2-5, with 13 bases aligning to TRBD2. Germline V gene data show CDR1 as SSHAT and CDR2 as FNYEAQ (reference sequence). The CDR3 spans 16 residues. In nucleotides, the CDR3 is TGTGCTAGCACCAAGGCGGGACTAGCGGGGCAAGAGACCCAGTACTTC. Protein sequence: CASTKAGLAGQETQYF.

The V call is TRBV19, the J call TRBJ1-1, with unresolved D. The CDR3 spans 13 residues. Trimming took 4 bases from V and 1 from J, leaving 7 bases between them. CDR1 and CDR2 from the germline V gene are LNHDA and SQIVND (reference sequence). The CDR3 DNA is TGTGCCAGTAGTAATCAGGCGAACACTGAAGCTTTCTTT. This translates into CASSNQANTEAFF.

The gene calls are TRBV7-3 and TRBJ2-5, with a tentative D call TRBD1 (5 bases). The CDR3 has 15 residues. Trimming removed 0 bases from V and 4 bases from J, with 12 bases in between. Germline V lookup: CDR1 SGHTA, CDR2 FQGTGA. The DNA of the CDR3 is TGTGCCAGCAGCTTAACGGGCAGGGTTGGAGAGACCCAGTACTTC. Its protein is CASSLTGRVGETQYF.

V usage is TRBV18 and J usage is TRBJ2-1; tentatively, D is TRBD2 (5 bases). V was trimmed by 6 bases and J by 6 bases, leaving 9 bases between them. This CDR3 region has 12 residues. Germline loops: CDR1 KGHSH, CDR2 LQKENI. The CDR3 nucleotides read TGTGCCAGCTCCGGGGAAGTCAATGAGCAGTTCTTC. This sequence encodes CASSGEVNEQFF.

The rearrangement uses TRBV5-1 and TRBJ2-7; D possibly corresponds to TRBD2 (5 bases). In germline, CDR1 is SGHRS, CDR2 YFSETQ. The V gene lost 5 bases and the J gene lost 5 bases, with 14 bases spanning the gap. This CDR3 is built from 13 residues. CDR3 in amino acids: CASSDTGNHEQYF. The CDR3 nucleotides are TGCGCCAGCAGTGACACGGGAAACCACGAGCAGTACTTC. The whole variable domain, remainder taken from reference TRBV5-1 and TRBJ2-7, is KAGVTQTPRYLIKTRGQQVTLSCSPISGHRSVSWYQQTPGQGLQFLFEYFSETQRNKGNFPGRFSGRQFSNSRSEMNVSTLELGDSALYLCASSDTGNHEQYFGPGTRLTVT.

The rearrangement links TRBV6-6 to TRBJ2-2; unclear D gene. V was shortened by 7 bases and J by 3 bases, with 3 bases between the two germline ends. The CDR3 totals 11 residues. From germline, CDR1 is MNHNY and CDR2 SVGAGI (reference sequence). The CDR3 region is CASTYTGELFF. DNA of the CDR3: TGTGCCAGCACCTACACCGGGGAGCTGTTTTTT.

This rearrangement joins TRBV18 to TRBJ1-1; 8 nucleotides agree with TRBD1. Trimming cost V 6 bases and J 1 base; bases outside gene matches: 13. The CDR3 sequence is 17 residues long. The germline CDR1 and CDR2 sequences are KGHSH and LQKENI. CDR3 region: CASSPGQGTGRNTEAFF. CDR3 bases: TGTGCCAGCTCCCCCGGACAGGGTACTGGGCGGAACACTGAAGCTTTCTTT.

The chain employs TRBV21-1 and TRBJ2-7. TRBV21-1 is annotated as a pseudogene. CDR3 length: 15 residues. The CDR3 loop reads CASSKQEGLIYEQYF. CDR3 coding DNA: TGTGCCAGCAGCAAACAAGAAGGCCTTATCTACGAGCAGTACTTC.

This chain links TRBV19 with TRBJ2-1; D is tentatively TRBD1 or TRBD2 (5 bases each). The length of the CDR3 is 14 residues. Germline loops: CDR1 LNHDA, CDR2 SQIVND (reference sequence). Trimming removed 3 bases from V and 7 bases from J, with 13 bases in between. CDR3 protein: CASSIGDPANEQFF. CDR3 bases: TGTGCCAGTAGTATCGGGGACCCTGCTAATGAGCAGTTCTTC.

CDR3 loop: CASSLAETPAIPKTQYF. Written as DNA, the CDR3 is TGTGCCAGCAGCTTAGCTGAGACCCCCGCCATTCCCAAGACCCAGTACTTC. J is TRBJ2-5 and V is TRBV7-2; no definite D call. With 0 bases removed from V and 6 bases from J, the gap between germline ends came to 20 bases. Germline assignment: CDR1 SGHTA and CDR2 FQGNSA. CDR3 size: 17 residues. The full variable domain, completed using reference TRBV7-2 and TRBJ2-5, is GAGVSQSPSNKVTEKGKDVELRCDPISGHTALYWYRQSLGQGLEFLIYFQGNSAPDKSGLPSDRFSAERTGGSVSTLTIQRTQQEDSAVYLCASSLAETPAIPKTQYFGPGTRLLVL.

This clone was observed once. Other DNA sequences in this specimen translate into the identical CDR3. The chain links TRBV9 to TRBJ2-7; a possible D gene is TRBD2 (5 bases). Germline assignment: CDR1 SGDLS and CDR2 YYNGEE. V shed 0 bases and J shed 4 bases, with 11 bases lying between them. The CDR3 loop spans 14 amino acids. The CDR3: CASSVGSEGYEQYF. CDR3 DNA: TGTGCCAGCAGCGTAGGGAGTGAGGGATACGAGCAGTACTTC.

DNA of the CDR3: TGTGCCAGCAGTTTATTACGGGATTCACCCCTCCACTTT. It is translated as CASSLLRDSPLHF. The chain couples TRBV28 to TRBJ1-6; D not resolved. The V end lost 1 base, the J end lost 8 bases, and 6 bases lay between the germline ends. CDR3 length: 13 amino acids. Per the germline V gene, CDR1 is MDHEN and CDR2 is SYDVKM.

The rearrangement joins TRBV10-3 to TRBJ2-1; 8 bases align to TRBD2. The trim removed 3 bases at V and 5 bases at J, leaving 3 bases unmatched. CDR3 length equals 14 residues. Germline CDR1 is ENHRY and CDR2 is SYGVKD. The CDR3 loop is CAISERGGNNEQFF. The DNA for the CDR3 is TGTGCCATCAGTGAACGGGGGGGTAACAATGAGCAGTTCTTC.

This chain joins TRBV6-5 and TRBJ2-1; perhaps D is TRBD1 or TRBD2 (5 bases each). V was cut by 6 bases and J by 9 bases, with 18 bases left in between. Germline CDR1 MNHEY, CDR2 SVGAGI. The CDR3 has 14 residues. This chain's CDR3 is CASSQVLGVGEQFF. The DNA of the CDR3 is TGTGCCAGCAGCCAGGTTTTGGGGGTGGGTGAGCAGTTCTTC.

This clone occurred a few times. V usage is TRBV30 and J usage is TRBJ1-5; TRBD1 agrees at 9 bases. This CDR3 is built from 16 residues. CDR1 is GTSNPN, CDR2 SVGIG, per germline (reference sequence). V was pared by 2 bases and J by 4 bases, with 9 bases of the junction left unmatched. The CDR3 loop is CAWSNLGTGTNQPQHF. The CDR3 bases are TGTGCCTGGAGTAACCTCGGGACAGGGACGAATCAGCCCCAGCATTTT.

V usage is TRBV6-1 and J usage is TRBJ1-5, with D hard to call. Trimming cost V 2 bases and J 3 bases, with 8 bases left between them. The CDR3 is 14 residues long. Germline CDR1 and CDR2: MNHNS and SASEGT. The CDR3 here is CASSEFGFNQPQHF. CDR3 nucleotide sequence: TGTGCCAGCAGTGAATTCGGTTTCAATCAGCCCCAGCATTTT.

The chain joins TRBV11-2 to TRBJ2-5; D might be TRBD1 or TRBD2, each matching 5 bases. Germline V CDR1 and CDR2: SGHAT, FQNNGV. The CDR3 sequence is 14 residues long. Trimming pared 7 bases from V and 1 base from J, leaving 13 bases between. The DNA for the CDR3 is TGTGCCAGCAACCCAGGGAGCTTCCAAGAGACCCAGTACTTC. It yields the protein CASNPGSFQETQYF.

J is TRBJ2-3 and V is TRBV10-3; 15 bases fit TRBD2. CDR3 size: 15 residues. Looked up from germline, CDR1 is ENHRY and CDR2 is SYGVKD. The V gene end was trimmed by 5 bases and the J gene end by 6 bases; junction bases not matched to a gene: 3. The CDR3 DNA follows: TGTGCCATCAGTACAGGACTAGCGGGGGGGGATACGCAGTATTTT. Amino acids: CAISTGLAGGDTQYF.

The chain employs TRBV5-6 and TRBJ2-5; D unresolved. Germline lookup yields CDR1 SGHDT and CDR2 YYEEEE. This CDR3 is 13 amino acids long. The V end was cut by 0 bases, the J end by 5 bases, with 8 bases between. This CDR3 is CASSLGLSETQYF. CDR3 nucleotide sequence: TGTGCCAGCAGCTTGGGGCTGAGCGAGACCCAGTACTTC. Filled out from reference TRBV5-6 and TRBJ2-5, the complete variable domain reads DAGVTQSPTHLIKTRGQQVTLRCSPKSGHDTVSWYQQALGQGPQFIFQYYEEEERQRGNFPDRFSGHQFPNYSSELNVNALLLGDSALYLCASSLGLSETQYFGPGTRLLVL.

This chain connects TRBV18 to TRBJ2-7; 9 nucleotides agree with TRBD1. With V trimmed by 6 bases and J by 3 bases, 9 bases remained unmatched. Germline V lookup: CDR1 KGHSH, CDR2 LQKENI. The CDR3 contains 15 residues. The CDR3 loop is CASSPTGGFFYEQYF. CDR3 in DNA: TGTGCCAGCTCGCCTACAGGGGGCTTCTTCTACGAGCAGTACTTC.